This TCR beta chain was captured by sequencing in a study of T cells in Graves' hyperthyroidism and ophthalmopathy. Amplified TCR beta CDR3 regions derived from RNA transcripts. The TCR CDR3 first-round RT-PCR relied on the HTBI primer set. One entry per CDR3 protein, called by TCRdb with MiXCR from the multiplex PCR reads. Of 300,000 to 450,000 distinct CDR3 sequences in the sample, approximately 15% were seen once. This clonotype has at least ten counts. V was shortened by 1 base and J by 2 bases, with 8 bases between the two germline ends. The CDR3 sequence is 13 residues long. Germline V lookup: CDR1 DFQATT, CDR2 SNEGSKA (reference sequence).

This TCR came from a woman in her sixties or seventies with Graves' hyperthyroidism. The sequenced sample was blood. The chain combines TRBV20-1 with TRBJ2-5, with D possibly TRBD2 on 6 matching bases. CDR3 sequence (DNA): TGCAGTGCTAGAGGTGGGGGGCAAGAGACCCAGTACTTC. It specifies CSARGGGQETQYF.